This T cell receptor beta chain is from a study of TIL therapy for anti-PD-1-resistant metastatic lung cancer. This CDR3 comprises 16 residues. The germline CDR1 and CDR2 sequences are SEHNR and FQNEAQ (reference sequence). Trimming stripped 5 bases from V and 8 bases from J, with 22 bases between. The time point: pre-treatment sample, taken before nivolumab and TIL therapy. This was the immunoSEQ v3 assay. Using immunoSEQ multiplex PCR, the repertoire was profiled, and TCRdb retains in-frame clones only, with some absent. The sample carries just under 60,000 clones, 73% recorded once. The clonotype comes from a person aged 25-80 years with non-small cell lung cancer. Specimen: blood, collected at baseline. This chain links TRBV7-9 with TRBJ2-4; D may correspond to TRBD1 or TRBD2 (5 bases each). CDR3 protein: CASSQGAGDPLDIQYF. In DNA, the CDR3 is TGTGCCAGCAGCCAAGGCGCCGGGGACCCCCTGGACATTCAGTACTTC.